Following are 32 T cell receptor beta chains from one sample sequenced in a study of shared clonotypes between healthy human individuals. The assay was immunoSEQ multiplex PCR, and TCRdb's table has in-frame clones only and misses some. In the table there are 1.6 million or so clones, approximately 98.5% of which are singletons. Sequenced: naive CD4+ T cells sorted from blood. Subset in this sample: CD45RA+ positively selected. Receptors originate from a man younger than 45 in good health.

This clone has only one observation. The V call is TRBV19, the J call TRBJ1-1, with 7 bases aligning to TRBD1. Trimming took 6 bases from V and 0 from J; bases not matched to a gene: 7. The V gene's germline CDR1 is LNHDA and CDR2 SQIVND (reference sequence). The CDR3 consists of 15 residues. This chain's CDR3 is CASRIPGQLNTEAFF. CDR3 coding DNA: TGTGCCAGTAGAATCCCGGGACAGCTGAACACTGAAGCTTTCTTT.

This sequence joins TRBV7-8 and TRBJ1-1; 8 bases are shared with TRBD1. Germline V gene lookup returns CDR1 SGHVS and CDR2 FQNEAQ. V gave up 5 bases and J gave up 1 base; unmatched junction bases: 6. This CDR3 is built from 15 residues. Here the CDR3 DNA reads TGTGCCAGCAGCCTTGGACAGGGCGCGAACACTGAAGCTTTCTTT. It yields the protein CASSLGQGANTEAFF.

The V and J genes are TRBV7-9 and TRBJ2-1; 13 positions agree with TRBD2. The CDR3 sequence is 19 residues long. CDR1 SEHNR and CDR2 FQNEAQ come from the germline V gene (reference sequence). V lost 2 bases to trimming and J lost 0 bases; unmatched junction nucleotides: 7. The CDR3 DNA sequence: TGTGCCAGCAGCTTATCCCCGGGACTAGCGGGGAGCTCCTACAATGAGCAGTTCTTC. Its translation is CASSLSPGLAGSSYNEQFF.

CDR3 in amino acids: CASSGAGRNEQYF. In DNA, the CDR3 is TGTGCCAGCAGCGGTGCGGGCCGGAACGAGCAGTACTTC. The chain carries TRBV9 and TRBJ2-7; perhaps TRBD2 as D (5 bases). This CDR3 region has 13 residues. Trimming removed 3 bases from V and 5 bases from J, with 12 bases in between. Germline CDR1 is SGDLS and CDR2 is YYNGEE.

V is TRBV13 and J is TRBJ2-1; 11 bases agree with TRBD2. In germline, CDR1 is PRHDT, CDR2 FYEKMQ (reference sequence). There are 16 residues in the CDR3. The J segment lost 6 bases and the V segment lost 0 bases, leaving 4 bases of the junction unmatched. DNA for the CDR3: TGTGCCAGCAGCTTAGGTCCTAGCGGGAGGCGCAATGAGCAGTTCTTC. Translating it yields CASSLGPSGRRNEQFF. The full variable domain, completed using reference TRBV13 and TRBJ2-1, is AAGVIQSPRHLIKEKRETATLKCYPIPRHDTVYWYQQGPGQDPQFLISFYEKMQSDKGSIPDRFSAQQFSDYHSELNMSSLELGDSALYFCASSLGPSGRRNEQFFGPGTRLTVL.

DNA of the CDR3: TGTGCCAGCAGCGCAGGGGGCCATTATGGCTACACCTTC. Its translation: CASSAGGHYGYTF. The V gene is TRBV7-9, the J gene TRBJ1-2; 8 nucleotides align to TRBD1. V shed 5 bases, J shed 5 bases, and the junction held 4 bases outside the gene matches. CDR1 and CDR2 (germline): SEHNR, FQNEAQ (reference sequence). The CDR3 consists of 13 residues.

About this clone: The sample contains more than one DNA sequence encoding this CDR3. The chain has TRBV2 and TRBJ2-7; 8 bases fit TRBD1. This CDR3 has 13 amino acids. Per germline, CDR1 SNHLY and CDR2 FYNNEI. Trimming at V came to 3 bases and at J to 4 bases, leaving 2 bases not matched to a gene. The CDR3 nucleotides are TGTGCCAGCAGTGACCAGGGGGCGTACGAGCAGTACTTC. Its protein is CASSDQGAYEQYF.

The V call is TRBV28, the J call TRBJ1-1; D not resolved. Between the trimmed V and J ends, which lost 6 bases and 0 bases, there was a span of 8 bases. The CDR3 spans 13 residues. The germline V gene has CDR1 MDHEN and CDR2 SYDVKM. In DNA form, the CDR3 reads TGTGCCAGCAGCACTTACATGAACACTGAAGCTTTCTTT. This encodes CASSTYMNTEAFF. The whole variable domain, filled in from reference TRBV28 and TRBJ1-1, reads DVKVTQSSRYLVKRTGEKVFLECVQDMDHENMFWYRQDPGLGLRLIYFSYDVKMKEKGDIPEGYSVSREKKERFSLILESASTNQTSMYLCASSTYMNTEAFFGQGTRLTVV.

The chain carries TRBV29-1 and TRBJ1-3; 9 nucleotides agree with TRBD1. CDR1 and CDR2 (germline): SQVTM, ANQGSEA. CDR3 length: 17 residues. With V trimmed by 6 bases and J by 0 bases, 12 bases remained unmatched. The CDR3: CSVAHSGTGISGNTIYF. The CDR3 nucleotides read TGCAGCGTCGCACATTCCGGGACAGGGATCTCTGGAAACACCATATATTTT. Full variable domain (outside the CDR3, taken from reference TRBV29-1 and TRBJ1-3): SAVISQKPSRDICQRGTSLTIQCQVDSQVTMMFWYRQQPGQSLTLIATANQGSEATYESGFVIDKFPISRPNLTFSTLTVSNMSPEDSSIYLCSVAHSGTGISGNTIYFGEGSWLTVV.

The rearrangement links TRBV7-9 to TRBJ2-6, with D maybe TRBD1 (5 bases). Per germline, CDR1 SEHNR and CDR2 FQNEAQ (reference sequence). The ends were cut back, 1 base at V and 0 bases at J, with 10 bases in the middle. The CDR3 consists of 17 residues. The CDR3 here is CASSLGTPYSGANVLTF. The CDR3 nucleotides are TGTGCCAGCAGCTTAGGGACACCGTACTCTGGGGCCAACGTCCTGACTTTC.

This clone was found once. In nucleotides, the CDR3 is TGTGCCATGATGCGCTGGACGGAAAAAAGTTTATATGGCTACACCTTC. It encodes CAMMRWTEKSLYGYTF. V is TRBV30 and J is TRBJ1-2; D gene uncertain. The CDR3 is made up of 16 amino acids. The germline gives CDR1 GTSNPN, CDR2 SVGIG (reference sequence). V gave up 8 bases and J gave up 5 bases, with 27 bases separating them.

DNA of the CDR3: TGTGCCAGCAGTGAAGCAGAGCGGAGATCAATAAATGAGCAGTTCTTC. This gives the protein CASSEAERRSINEQFF. This chain uses TRBV2 with TRBJ2-1, with a tentative D call TRBD2 (5 bases). CDR1 and CDR2 from the germline V gene are SNHLY and FYNNEI. The CDR3 is 16 residues long. Trimming removed 0 bases from V and 7 bases from J, with 16 bases in between.

The chain recombines TRBV19 with TRBJ1-1; D may be TRBD1 (6 bases). V lost 5 bases and J lost 2, with 12 bases in between. This CDR3 spans 14 amino acids. Germline V CDR1 and CDR2: LNHDA, SQIVND (reference sequence). The CDR3 DNA sequence: TGTGCCAGTAGTGTAACAGGGCTCAACACTGAAGCTTTCTTT. Its translation: CASSVTGLNTEAFF.

The rearrangement joins TRBV10-1 to TRBJ2-7; D not resolved. CDR3 length: 15 residues. With 1 base removed from V and 1 base from J, the gap between germline ends came to 11 bases. Germline CDR1 and CDR2: WNHNN and SYGVQD (reference sequence). As DNA, the CDR3 is TGCGCCAGCAGTGAGTTAGTGGGCGAATCCTACGAGCAGTACTTC. This encodes CASSELVGESYEQYF.

The rearrangement links TRBV18 to TRBJ1-5; D gene unclear. V was pared by 6 bases and J by 5 bases, with 11 bases between. CDR1 KGHSH and CDR2 LQKENI come from the germline V gene. The CDR3 runs 13 residues. The CDR3 sequence: CASSRLTDQPQHF. DNA for the CDR3: TGTGCCAGCTCCAGATTGACTGATCAGCCCCAGCATTTT.

The chain is built from TRBV28 and TRBJ2-7; the match to TRBD2 covers 8 bases. This CDR3 is 16 amino acids long. Germline CDR1 and CDR2: MDHEN and SYDVKM. With V trimmed by 5 bases and J by 2 bases, 11 bases remained unmatched. CDR3 sequence reads: CASSQSHSGNAYEQYF. The DNA for the CDR3 is TGTGCCAGCAGTCAGTCCCATAGCGGGAATGCCTACGAGCAGTACTTC.

This clone was seen just once. V is TRBV29-1 and J is TRBJ2-5; D gene unclear. V lost 1 base, J lost 0 bases, and 6 bases lay in between. The CDR3 sequence is 13 residues long. Germline loops: CDR1 SQVTM, CDR2 ANQGSEA. As DNA, the CDR3 is TGCAGCGTTGAAGGCCAGGACCAAGAGACCCAGTACTTC. Its translation: CSVEGQDQETQYF.

The chain joins TRBV6-1 to TRBJ1-4; the D gene is possibly TRBD1 (5 bases). The CDR3 extends over 12 amino acids. The ends were cut back, 2 bases at V and 17 bases at J, with 15 bases in the middle. Germline CDR1 reads MNHNS; CDR2 reads SASEGT. The CDR3 protein is CASSESGLRDFF. CDR3 bases: TGTGCCAGCAGTGAAAGTGGACTTCGGGACTTTTTT.

The genes are TRBV23-1 and TRBJ2-6; 9 bases fit TRBD1. TRBV23-1 is reported as an ORF; its role is uncertain. V shed 2 bases and J 0 bases; nucleotides not matched to a gene: 14. The CDR3 totals 21 residues. The CDR3 DNA reads as TGCGCCAGCAGTCAACCGGGACAGGGCCTTGAAACCCTCTCTGGGGCCAACGTCCTGACTTTC. It codes for CASSQPGQGLETLSGANVLTF.

Written as DNA, the CDR3 is TGCGCCAGCAGCCCAGACTCCTTCGGGGATGAGCAGTTCTTC. Amino acid sequence: CASSPDSFGDEQFF. The J gene is TRBJ2-1, the V gene TRBV5-1, with D tentatively TRBD2 (5 bases). From germline, CDR1 is SGHRS and CDR2 YFSETQ. The CDR3 contains 14 residues. Trimming cost V 4 bases and J 8 bases, with 16 bases left between them.

This sequence joins TRBV5-5 and TRBJ2-4; 7 bases match TRBD2. Losses at the gene ends were 4 bases for V and 4 bases for J; bases not matched to a gene: 11. Germline CDR1 SGHKS, CDR2 YYEKEE (reference sequence). The CDR3 is 16 amino acids. CDR3 residues: CASSASGLGGKNIQYF. CDR3 in DNA: TGTGCCAGCAGCGCTAGCGGCTTAGGAGGTAAAAACATTCAGTACTTC.

This rearrangement joins TRBV19 to TRBJ2-3; a possible D gene is TRBD2 (5 bases). This CDR3 has 15 amino acids. Germline CDR1 is LNHDA and CDR2 is SQIVND (reference sequence). Trimming pared 8 bases from V and 0 bases from J, leaving 15 bases between. The CDR3 sequence: CASPARAVSTDTQYF. The DNA for the CDR3 is TGTGCCAGTCCCGCGAGGGCCGTTAGCACAGATACGCAGTATTTT.

J is TRBJ1-5 and V is TRBV6-4; TRBD1 might be the D (5 bases). The germline V and J ends were trimmed by 6 bases and 5 bases, with 17 bases remaining between them. The CDR3 runs 15 residues. The V gene's germline CDR1 is MRHNA and CDR2 SNTAGT. The CDR3 nucleotides are TGTGCCAGCAGCGCGGGACCAGGAGGGGATCAGCCCCAGCATTTT. It codes for CASSAGPGGDQPQHF.

This chain links TRBV7-9 with TRBJ2-2; D possibly corresponds to TRBD1 (5 bases). V shed 6 bases and J shed 1 base, with 12 bases lying between them. The length of the CDR3 is 15 residues. The V gene's germline CDR1 is SEHNR and CDR2 FQNEAQ (reference sequence). Written as DNA, the CDR3 is TGTGCCAGCAGGTCCAGGGTCGGGAACACCGGGGAGCTGTTTTTT. This translates into CASRSRVGNTGELFF.

With respect to this clone: Different DNA sequences within this sample yield the same CDR3. This chain links TRBV27 with TRBJ1-5; D is undetermined. CDR1 is MNHEY, CDR2 SMNVEV, per germline (reference sequence). Deletions cut 8 bases from V and 1 base from J, with 9 bases between. The CDR3 contains 13 residues. The DNA for the CDR3 is TGTGCCAGCCGAGACGGGAGCAATCAGCCCCAGCATTTT. Translated, it gives CASRDGSNQPQHF.

The chain employs TRBV7-2 and TRBJ2-3, with TRBD2 matching over 10 bases. The CDR3 has 16 residues. J gave up 2 bases and V 5 bases, and 7 bases lay outside the gene matches. Germline V lookup: CDR1 SGHTA, CDR2 FQGNSA. The CDR3 loop is CASSPQAGGVTDTQYF. CDR3 in DNA: TGTGCCAGCAGCCCACAAGCGGGAGGGGTCACAGATACGCAGTATTTT.

The gene calls are TRBV5-4 and TRBJ1-3, with 7 bases matching TRBD1. The CDR3 extends over 15 amino acids. After removal of 4 bases from V and 5 bases from J, the junction contained 9 bases not matched to a gene. Germline values: CDR1 SGHNT, CDR2 YYREEE (reference sequence). The CDR3 region is CASSHGTDSRNTIYF. The CDR3 DNA is TGTGCCAGCAGCCACGGGACAGACTCACGAAACACCATATATTTT.

On this clone itself: Given the absence of the conserved phenylalanine or tryptophan at the CDR3 end, a read error is likely. No DNA is shown, since the ends of the CDR3 on it are uncertain; the CDR3 is the one TCRdb lists. The chain employs TRBV5-4 and TRBJ2-3; the table gives TRBD2 as D, unverified against the DNA. The CDR3 length equals 14 residues, ends included. CDR1 SGHNT and CDR2 YYREEE come from the germline V gene (reference sequence). The CDR3 protein is CASSPSGSGRGSQV.

The chain couples TRBV6-5 to TRBJ2-5, with 7 bases lining up with TRBD1. The CDR3 contains 15 residues. Germline V lookup: CDR1 MNHEY, CDR2 SVGAGI. Trimming removed 6 bases from V and 5 bases from J; junction bases left unmatched: 12. CDR3 region: CASSPVDRARETQYF. CDR3 sequence (DNA): TGTGCCAGCAGCCCGGTCGACAGGGCGCGGGAGACCCAGTACTTC.

CDR3 sequence (DNA): TGTGCCAGCAGCTCTCACGGGACAGGGGTCGGAAACACCATATATTTT. It specifies CASSSHGTGVGNTIYF. J is TRBJ1-3 and V is TRBV7-9; 10 nucleotides line up with TRBD1. CDR1 SEHNR and CDR2 FQNEAQ come from the germline V gene (reference sequence). The CDR3 totals 16 residues. Germline trimming cut 4 bases from V and 4 bases from J; bases unmatched to any gene: 7.

CDR3: CASSYERSRTYEQYF. CDR3 nucleotides: TGTGCCAGCAGTTACGAGAGGTCGCGGACCTACGAGCAGTACTTC. The genes are TRBV6-5 and TRBJ2-7; no clear D. Trimming took 2 bases from V and 2 from J, leaving 13 bases between them. CDR3 size: 15 residues. In germline, CDR1 is MNHEY, CDR2 SVGAGI.

The chain links TRBV11-2 to TRBJ2-7, with 7 bases matching TRBD2. From germline, CDR1 is SGHAT and CDR2 FQNNGV. Trimming removed 4 bases from V and 3 bases from J; junction bases left unmatched: 3. The CDR3 runs 13 residues. The CDR3 is CASSYRDYYEQYF. Here the CDR3 DNA reads TGTGCCAGCAGCTACCGGGACTACTACGAGCAGTACTTC.